One sample yielded the 21 T cell receptor beta chains listed below, sequenced in a study of identical twins. TCRdb re-called the 5' RACE reads with MiXCR, one entry per CDR3 protein. The repertoire has hundreds of thousands of distinct CDR3 sequences, around 12% of them found once; the top ten carry around 1.5%. These data also featured in a second study, about yellow fever vaccine responses in identical twins.

Sequenced material: PBMCs. All receptors come from a woman aged 18-30 years in good health.

In this sample, this clonotype turned up a few times. This chain links TRBV20-1 with TRBJ2-3; TRBD2 matches at 8 bases. This CDR3 contains 14 residues. Germline CDR1 reads DFQATT; CDR2 reads SNEGSKA (reference sequence). V lost 1 base to trimming and J lost 5 bases; unmatched junction nucleotides: 5. This CDR3 reads CSARGQAGGDTQYF. CDR3 DNA: TGCAGTGCTAGAGGGCAGGCGGGAGGAGATACGCAGTATTTT.

The chain carries TRBV12-3 or TRBV12-4 and TRBJ2-3; D might be TRBD2 (5 bases). The germline V and J ends were trimmed by 4 bases and 1 base, with 12 bases remaining between them. The CDR3 totals 15 residues. The CDR3 nucleotides are TGTGCCAGCAGTTCCCGGGATAGCGGCACAGATACGCAGTATTTT. Encoded protein: CASSSRDSGTDTQYF.

This clonotype has a handful of counts. The DNA of the CDR3 is TGTGCCAGCAGATTTGGAGCGGGGAGCCTCGGTGAGCAGTTCTTC. Its protein product is CASRFGAGSLGEQFF. The V gene is TRBV4-2, the J gene TRBJ2-1; 7 bases align to TRBD2. V shed 6 bases, J shed 9 bases, and the junction held 14 bases outside the gene matches. This CDR3 is built from 15 residues. Germline CDR1 and CDR2: LGHNA and YNFKEQ.

This clonotype appeared many times. The chain joins TRBV7-9 to TRBJ2-5; TRBD1 matches 9 bases. Germline CDR1 reads SEHNR; CDR2 reads FQNEAQ (reference sequence). Trimming removed 5 bases from V and 4 bases from J; junction bases left unmatched: 5. CDR3 length: 14 residues. The CDR3, as DNA: TGTGCCAGCAGCCCCGTGACAGGGGGAGAGACCCAGTACTTC. This gives the protein CASSPVTGGETQYF.

This clonotype has only a few counts. Here the CDR3 reads CASSLARTSVETQYF. As DNA, the CDR3 is TGTGCCAGCAGTTTAGCGAGGACTAGCGTAGAGACCCAGTACTTC. V and J are TRBV12-3 or TRBV12-4 and TRBJ2-5, with 9 bases fitting TRBD2. With V trimmed by 0 bases and J by 4 bases, 3 bases remained unmatched. The length of the CDR3 is 15 residues.

The chain joins TRBV7-9 to TRBJ2-1; D gene ambiguous. CDR3 size: 12 residues. Germline V CDR1 and CDR2: SEHNR, FQNEAQ (reference sequence). V was trimmed by 5 bases and J by 7 bases, leaving 9 bases between them. CDR3 protein: CASSRLENEQFF. CDR3 coding DNA: TGTGCCAGCAGCCGACTGGAAAATGAGCAGTTCTTC.

This clonotype showed up just a few times. The gene calls are TRBV20-1 and TRBJ1-6, with 9 bases lining up with TRBD1. Germline loops: CDR1 DFQATT, CDR2 SNEGSKA (reference sequence). V trimming: 3 bases; J trimming: 7 bases; junction bases outside the gene matches: 4. The CDR3 spans 14 residues. CDR3 sequence reads: CSARPGTGNSPLHF. The CDR3 DNA sequence: TGCAGTGCTAGGCCCGGGACAGGGAATTCACCCCTCCACTTT.

The CDR3 DNA follows: TGCAGTGCTAGTACAGGGGGCTCCTACGAGCAGTACTTC. Its protein is CSASTGGSYEQYF. The rearrangement links TRBV20-1 to TRBJ2-7; TRBD1 matches 8 bases. CDR1 and CDR2 from the germline V gene are DFQATT and SNEGSKA (reference sequence). V shed 3 bases and J 0 bases; nucleotides not matched to a gene: 1. There are 13 residues in the CDR3.

V gene TRBV9 combines with J gene TRBJ2-7; maybe TRBD1 (5 bases). CDR1 SGDLS and CDR2 YYNGEE come from the germline V gene. CDR3 length: 14 residues. Between the trimmed V and J ends, which lost 0 bases and 1 base, there was a span of 8 bases. The CDR3 region is CASSVEGYSYEQYF. CDR3 DNA: TGTGCCAGCAGCGTAGAGGGGTATTCCTACGAGCAGTACTTC.

The gene calls are TRBV5-1 and TRBJ2-6; tentatively, D is TRBD1 (5 bases). The V gene's germline CDR1 is SGHRS and CDR2 YFSETQ. The CDR3 consists of 20 residues. The V and J ends lost 0 bases and 0 bases respectively, with 19 bases between them. Here the CDR3 DNA reads TGCGCCAGCAGCTTGGCCGGGCCAGGGTATGATCTCTCTGGGGCCAACGTCCTGACTTTC. Translating it yields CASSLAGPGYDLSGANVLTF.

V is TRBV3-1 and J is TRBJ2-2; D is unresolved. The CDR3 loop spans 12 amino acids. V gave up 4 bases and J gave up 7 bases, with 7 bases separating them. CDR1 is LGHDT, CDR2 YNNKEL, per germline (reference sequence). CDR3 nucleotides: TGTGCCAGCAGCCGTACAAACGGGGAGCTGTTTTTT. Its translation is CASSRTNGELFF.

V is TRBV7-9 and J is TRBJ2-2; TRBD1 agrees at 7 bases. J was trimmed by 1 base and V by 11 bases; bases with no gene match: 7. This CDR3 region has 14 residues. Germline CDR1 and CDR2: SEHNR and FQNEAQ (reference sequence). The CDR3 sequence: CARTGTENTGELFF. Here the CDR3 DNA reads TGTGCCCGGACCGGGACAGAGAACACCGGGGAGCTGTTTTTT.

This chain joins TRBV3-1 and TRBJ2-5; 7 bases are shared with TRBD1. The length of the CDR3 is 16 residues. V lost 3 bases to trimming and J lost 5 bases; unmatched junction nucleotides: 12. CDR1 and CDR2 from the germline V gene are LGHDT and YNNKEL (reference sequence). This CDR3 is CASSHSDRVRRETQYF. In nucleotides, the CDR3 is TGTGCCAGCAGCCATTCTGACAGGGTACGGAGGGAGACCCAGTACTTC.

This clonotype showed up just a few times. The chain combines TRBV4-1 with TRBJ2-5; 8 nucleotides align to TRBD1. The V gene's germline CDR1 is MGHRA and CDR2 YSYEKL. CDR3 length equals 15 residues. The ends lost 3 bases at V and 5 bases at J; junction bases unmatched: 8. This chain's CDR3 is CASSQGSTGVETQYF. The CDR3 region has the DNA TGCGCCAGCAGCCAGGGGTCGACAGGGGTTGAGACCCAGTACTTC.

The genes are TRBV28 and TRBJ2-2; D is uncertain. Germline CDR1 is MDHEN and CDR2 is SYDVKM. The CDR3 runs 14 residues. The germline V and J ends were trimmed by 7 bases and 2 bases, with 11 bases remaining between them. CDR3: CASTQLQNTGELFF. Written as DNA, the CDR3 is TGTGCCAGCACCCAATTGCAAAACACCGGGGAGCTGTTTTTT.

The V and J genes are TRBV20-1 and TRBJ2-2; 9 bases are shared with TRBD2. V shed 0 bases, J shed 1 base, and the junction held 15 bases outside the gene matches. Germline loops: CDR1 DFQATT, CDR2 SNEGSKA (reference sequence). This CDR3 is 20 amino acids long. CDR3 sequence reads: CSARDWFGPAGGVNTGELFF. The CDR3, as DNA: TGCAGTGCTAGAGATTGGTTTGGGCCAGCGGGGGGAGTGAACACCGGGGAGCTGTTTTTT.

This clonotype appeared many times. The chain links TRBV10-3 to TRBJ1-5; 11 nucleotides line up with TRBD1. CDR1 is ENHRY, CDR2 SYGVKD, per germline. Trimming removed 8 bases from V and 4 bases from J; junction bases left unmatched: 1. CDR3 length: 13 residues. This CDR3 is CAIGTGGNQPQHF. Written as DNA, the CDR3 is TGTGCCATCGGGACAGGGGGAAATCAGCCCCAGCATTTT.

The chain is built from TRBV7-9 and TRBJ2-2; possibly TRBD2 for D (5 bases). With 8 bases removed from V and 0 bases from J, the gap between germline ends came to 16 bases. The germline V gene has CDR1 SEHNR and CDR2 FQNEAQ (reference sequence). The CDR3 length is 16 residues. CDR3 in DNA: TGTGCCAGCCAAAGTAGGGCTAGCTCGAACACCGGGGAGCTGTTTTTT. Translation gives CASQSRASSNTGELFF.

This clonotype was counted a few times. The chain combines TRBV3-1 with TRBJ1-6; TRBD1 matches at 7 bases. Looked up from germline, CDR1 is LGHDT and CDR2 is YNNKEL (reference sequence). The V segment lost 5 bases and the J segment 0 bases; nucleotides outside the gene matches: 10. The CDR3 runs 18 residues. CDR3 nucleotides: TGTGCCAGCAGCGACGGGACAGTTCGAACCTCCTATAATTCACCCCTCCACTTT. It codes for CASSDGTVRTSYNSPLHF.

In this sample, this clonotype turned up many times. The V and J genes are TRBV6-1 and TRBJ2-1; 10 nucleotides align to TRBD2. The germline gives CDR1 MNHNS, CDR2 SASEGT. The CDR3 length is 15 residues. J lost 8 bases, V lost 4 bases, and 8 bases had no gene match. CDR3: CASSVTSGGADEQFF. The CDR3 DNA is TGTGCCAGCAGTGTCACGAGCGGGGGGGCGGATGAGCAGTTCTTC.

V and J are TRBV9 and TRBJ2-1; 7 bases agree with TRBD2. The CDR3 loop spans 17 amino acids. The ends lost 4 bases at V and 7 bases at J; junction bases unmatched: 17. The germline gives CDR1 SGDLS, CDR2 YYNGEE. The CDR3, as DNA: TGTGCCAGCAGCACAGCAGGGAGGGAAATCGGTAAGAATGAGCAGTTCTTC. Its protein is CASSTAGREIGKNEQFF.